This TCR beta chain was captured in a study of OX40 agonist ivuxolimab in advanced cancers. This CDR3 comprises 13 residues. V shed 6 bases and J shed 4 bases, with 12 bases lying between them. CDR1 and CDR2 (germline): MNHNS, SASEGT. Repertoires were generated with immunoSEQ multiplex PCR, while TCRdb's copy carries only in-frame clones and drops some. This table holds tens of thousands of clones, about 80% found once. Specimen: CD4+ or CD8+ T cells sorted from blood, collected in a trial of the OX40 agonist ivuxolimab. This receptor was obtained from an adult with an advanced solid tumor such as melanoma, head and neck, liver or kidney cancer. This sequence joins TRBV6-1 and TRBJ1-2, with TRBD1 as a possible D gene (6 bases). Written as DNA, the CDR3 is TGTGCCAGCAGCGACACAGGGCTCTATGGCTACACCTTC. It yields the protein CASSDTGLYGYTF.